The source of this T cell receptor (beta chain) is a study of T cell responses to AZD1222 COVID-19 vaccine (dated by TCRdb to the early 2020s). Context from the whole study: TCR sequencing was performed for roughly 240 trial participants, of whom about 200 were given two doses of AZD1222 and some 25 were given two doses of MenACWY control vaccine. Trial participants were enrolled by age into subgroups of 18-55, 56-69 and 70-plus years, and about 150, 27 and 61 TCR-sequenced participants, respectively, were included in these subgroups.

The V and J ends are trimmed by 4 bases and 1 base, leaving 14 bases between them. The germline V gene (reference sequence) yields LGHDT for CDR1 and YNNKEL for CDR2. The CDR3, from cysteine to phenylalanine, totals 16 residues. Left in the record is the CDR3 DNA by itself, 48 bases read in frame from the first base. Details on this clone: There is no known antigen for this receptor. Base-call qualities are not available, and no considerably larger clone is one nucleotide away.

Results and caveats for the whole study, not just this receptor: Only a handful of AZD1222 recipients were SARS-CoV-2 seropositive at baseline, limiting conclusions about previously exposed vaccinees. The vaccine-associated CD4 TCRs covered the entire spike protein, and the dominant responses fell in regions 160-218 and 743-854. Epitopes outside the regions mutated in the B.1.351 and B.1.1.7 variants were reportedly recognized by nearly half of the unique spike-specific TCRs. Because no day 14 peak-response samples were available, the repertoires could be characterized only after the peak T cell response. In the small 56-69-year group, the increase in depth fell short of significance, most likely because of low power. Most participants were white British and females outnumbered males, and the authors suggested that clonal diversity may have been underestimated. A significant rise in spike-specific TCR breadth and depth was observed after two AZD1222 doses relative to day 0 and relative to MenACWY recipients.

The CDR3 regions of human TCRbeta chains were analyzed by immunosequencing. Per the authors' processing: Repertoire TCRs were matched against a reference library of SARS-CoV-2-specific TCRs generated with the MIRA antigen-specificity platform. Breadth was defined as the fraction of unique TCRs that were SARS-CoV-2-associated. Depth was defined as the fraction of total T cells that were SARS-CoV-2-associated. Each spike-specific TCR was assigned to its reactive spike region and to a CD4 or CD8 class using the MIRA data. Log10-transformed breadth and depth values were compared by one-way ANOVA with Sidak's multiple comparisons tests. TCRdb stores this immuneACCESS table with in-frame sequences only. Part of the clones is absent; in the studies checked, under half of the shortfall reflects unresolved V genes, and no reason is known for the rest. D and trimming come from the DNA, and the V and J calls and clone size come from that table. The sample includes roughly 140,000 clones, with 90% observed a single time. 3% to 3.5% of the sample goes to the ten largest clones.

The time point label, read with the paper, signifies: about 28 days (+/-7) after the second vaccine dose. AZD1222 recipients with second doses at about 4 weeks or about 12 weeks were pooled, because spike-specific TCR depth and breadth did not differ between schedules. The vaccinee samples were drawn from two UK trials, COV001 and COV002, one of which was a single-blind randomized controlled phase 2/3 trial testing AZD1222 (ChAdOx1 nCoV-19) in healthy adults. Trial participant PBMC samples were collected at day 0 and day 28 after the second dose for TCRbeta chain sequencing. Sequencing was performed on peripheral blood, taken 28 days after the second AZD1222 dose. The V and J genes are TRBV3-1 (or the pseudogene TRBV3-2) and TRBJ1-3; no D gene can be assigned with confidence. This sequence originates from an adult who received the AZD1222 COVID-19 vaccine. The nucleotide sequence is given as TGTGCCAGCAGCCCAGCCGGACTCGGGTCTGGAAACACCATATATTTT. This translates into CASSPAGLGSGNTIYF.